This T cell receptor beta chain emerged from a study of T cell responses to AZD1222 COVID-19 vaccine. General observations from the study: Just 5 to 7 AZD1222 recipients were seropositive at baseline. Sampled repertoires all dated from after the peak T cell response.

Produced via immunoSEQ multiplex PCR; TCRdb's table is partial and in-frame only. The repertoire has about 150,000 clones, more than 75% of them found once; the top ten carry 5%. The CDR3 loop spans 13 amino acids. Germline V gives CDR1 MNHEY, CDR2 SMNVEV (reference sequence). The V gene lost 3 bases and the J gene lost 2 bases, with 8 bases spanning the gap. In regard to this clone: The target antigen is unknown. The same CDR3 can be traced to other DNA sequences in this sample.

The chain carries TRBV27 and TRBJ2-7; unclear D gene. The source material was peripheral blood, sampled on day 0 of AZD1222 vaccination. This clonotype was sampled from an adult in good health. The CDR3 DNA follows: TGTGCCAGCAGTTTTGGGCAGGCCTACGAGCAGTACTTC. Encoded protein: CASSFGQAYEQYF.